What follows describes a single T cell receptor (beta chain). The antigen is not known. At one of its ends the junction is not consistent with the germline gene, which may arise from a read error. Germline CDR1 SGHNT, CDR2 YYREEE (reference sequence). CDR3 length equals 14 residues. Each clinical donor contributed on average approximately 100,000 T cells from unsorted cryopreserved PBMC. This table comes from immunoSEQ multiplex PCR, and its TCRdb copy is limited to in-frame clones, with some not included. The data hold tens of thousands of clones, with 95% to 97% observed a single time. This entry belongs to a study of T cells in tuberculosis. About the study: This South African cohort compared adolescents with or without latent tuberculosis against adults with active tuberculosis.

Broader study findings: Using the GMM-specific repertoire gave around 88% accuracy versus around 70% with motifs. Selection depended on which cryopreserved specimens were available.

The sequence derives from a donor under 30 with latent tuberculosis or without tuberculosis infection. The chain employs TRBV5-4 and TRBJ2-1, with 7 bases matching TRBD2. What was sequenced was PBMCs. CDR3 sequence (DNA): TGTGCCAGTAGCTCGGGGGGTCGGCACAATGAGCAGTTCTTC. Amino acids: CASSSGGRHNEQFF.